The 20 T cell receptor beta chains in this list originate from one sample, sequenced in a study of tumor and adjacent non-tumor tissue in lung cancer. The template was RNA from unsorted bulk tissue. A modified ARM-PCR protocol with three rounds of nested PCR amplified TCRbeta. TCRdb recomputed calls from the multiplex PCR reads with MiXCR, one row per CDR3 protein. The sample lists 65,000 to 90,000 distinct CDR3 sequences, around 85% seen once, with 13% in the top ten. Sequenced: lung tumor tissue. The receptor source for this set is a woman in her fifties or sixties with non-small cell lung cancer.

CDR3 DNA: TGTGCCAGTTGGGGACTAATAACGAATGAGCAGTTCTTC. Translating gives CASWGLITNEQFF. The chain recombines TRBV28 with TRBJ2-1; the match to TRBD2 covers 7 bases. The CDR3 totals 13 residues. Per the germline V gene, CDR1 is MDHEN and CDR2 is SYDVKM. Trimming at V came to 9 bases and at J to 7 bases, leaving 9 bases not matched to a gene.

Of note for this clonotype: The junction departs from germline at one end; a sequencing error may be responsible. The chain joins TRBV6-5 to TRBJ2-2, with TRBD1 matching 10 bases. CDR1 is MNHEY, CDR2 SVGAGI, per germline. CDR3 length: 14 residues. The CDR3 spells CARWDRGYAGEPFF. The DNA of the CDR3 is TGTGCCAGATGGGACAGGGGCTACGCCGGGGAGCCGTTTTTT.

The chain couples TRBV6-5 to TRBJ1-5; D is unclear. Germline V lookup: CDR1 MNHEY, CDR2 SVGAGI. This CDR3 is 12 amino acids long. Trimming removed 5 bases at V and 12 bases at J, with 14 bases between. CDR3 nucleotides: TGTGCCAGCAGTGGGCGGAATGAGCACCAGCATTTT. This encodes CASSGRNEHQHF.

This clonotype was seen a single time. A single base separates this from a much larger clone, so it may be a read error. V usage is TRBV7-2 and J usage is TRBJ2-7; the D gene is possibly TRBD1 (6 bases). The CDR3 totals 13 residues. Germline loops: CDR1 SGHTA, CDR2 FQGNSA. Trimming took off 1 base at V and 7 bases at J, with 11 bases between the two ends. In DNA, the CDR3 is TGTGCCAGCAGCTTAGGGAACAGGGAGGAGCAGTACTTC. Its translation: CASSLGNREEQYF. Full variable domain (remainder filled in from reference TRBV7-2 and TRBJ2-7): GAGVSQSPSNKVTEKGKDVELRCDPISGHTALYWYRQSLGQGLEFLIYFQGNSAPDKSGLPSDRFSAERTGGSVSTLTIQRTQQEDSAVYLCASSLGNREEQYFGPGTRLTVT.

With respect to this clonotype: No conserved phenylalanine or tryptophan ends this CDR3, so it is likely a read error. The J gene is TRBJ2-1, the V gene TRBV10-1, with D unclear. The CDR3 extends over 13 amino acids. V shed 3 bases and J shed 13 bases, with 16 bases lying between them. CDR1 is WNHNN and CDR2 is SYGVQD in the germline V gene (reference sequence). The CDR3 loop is CASSETWLTPQFL. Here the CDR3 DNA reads TGCGCCAGCAGTGAAACGTGGTTAACTCCCCAGTTCCTC.

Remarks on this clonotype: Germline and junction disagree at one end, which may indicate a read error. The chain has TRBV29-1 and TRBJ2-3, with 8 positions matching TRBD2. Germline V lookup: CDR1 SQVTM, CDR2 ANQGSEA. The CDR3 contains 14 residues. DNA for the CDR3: TGCAACGTTGCGGGGGGTCTGTCCACAGATACGCAGTTTTTT. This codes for CNVAGGLSTDTQFF.

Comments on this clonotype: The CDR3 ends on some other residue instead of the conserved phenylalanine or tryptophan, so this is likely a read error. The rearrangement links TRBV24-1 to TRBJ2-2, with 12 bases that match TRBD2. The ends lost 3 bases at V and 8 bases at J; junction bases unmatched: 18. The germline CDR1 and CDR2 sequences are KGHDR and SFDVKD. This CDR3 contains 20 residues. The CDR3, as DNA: TGTGCCACCAGTGATCCAGCCAACCGACTAGCGGGAGAGGTCACTGGGGAGCTGTTTTCT. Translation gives CATSDPANRLAGEVTGELFS.

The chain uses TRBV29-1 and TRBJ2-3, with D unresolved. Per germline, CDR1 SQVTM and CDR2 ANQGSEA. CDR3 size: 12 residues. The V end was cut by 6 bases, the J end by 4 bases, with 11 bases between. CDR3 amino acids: CSVYLWADTQYF. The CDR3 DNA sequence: TGCAGCGTCTACCTGTGGGCAGATACGCAGTATTTT.

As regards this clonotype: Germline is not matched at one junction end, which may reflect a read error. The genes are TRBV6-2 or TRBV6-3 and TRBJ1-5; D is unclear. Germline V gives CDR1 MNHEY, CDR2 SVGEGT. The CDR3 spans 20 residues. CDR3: CTSSFESVVYVSGLNQPQHF. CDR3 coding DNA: TGTACCAGCAGTTTCGAATCTGTGGTATATGTCAGCGGTCTTAATCAGCCACAGCATTTT.

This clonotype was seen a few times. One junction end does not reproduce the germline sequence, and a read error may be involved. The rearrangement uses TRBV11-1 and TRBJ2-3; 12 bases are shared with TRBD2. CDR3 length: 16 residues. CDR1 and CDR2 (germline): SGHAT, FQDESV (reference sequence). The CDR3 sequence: CDSSETSGSMTDTQYF. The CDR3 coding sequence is TGTGACAGCAGCGAGACTAGCGGGAGCATGACAGATACGCAGTATTTT.

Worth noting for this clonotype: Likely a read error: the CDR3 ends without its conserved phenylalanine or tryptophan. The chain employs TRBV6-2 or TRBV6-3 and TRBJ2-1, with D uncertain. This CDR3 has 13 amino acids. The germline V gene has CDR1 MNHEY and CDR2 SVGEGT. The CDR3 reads CATSYNSYNEQFL. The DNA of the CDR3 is TGTGCCACCAGTTACAACAGCTACAATGAGCAGTTCCTC.

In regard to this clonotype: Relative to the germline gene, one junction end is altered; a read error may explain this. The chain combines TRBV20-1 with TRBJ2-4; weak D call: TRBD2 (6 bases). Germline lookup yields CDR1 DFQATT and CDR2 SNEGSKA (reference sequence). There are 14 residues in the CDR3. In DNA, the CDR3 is TGCAGTGCTAGGCCTGAACCGGGAGTGGACATTCAGCACTTT. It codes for CSARPEPGVDIQHF.

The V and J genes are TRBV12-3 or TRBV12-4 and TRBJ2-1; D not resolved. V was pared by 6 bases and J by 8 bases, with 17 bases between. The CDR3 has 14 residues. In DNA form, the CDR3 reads TGTGCCAGCAGAAGGACCAGCTCATACGATGAGCAGTTCTTC. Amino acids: CASRRTSSYDEQFF.

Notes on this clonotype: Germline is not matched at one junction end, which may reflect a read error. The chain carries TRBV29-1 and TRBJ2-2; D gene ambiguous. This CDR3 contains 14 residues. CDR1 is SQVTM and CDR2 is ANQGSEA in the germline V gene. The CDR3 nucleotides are TGCAGCGTTGGTCCATGTGCGAACGCCGGGGAGCTGTTTTTT. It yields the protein CSVGPCANAGELFF.

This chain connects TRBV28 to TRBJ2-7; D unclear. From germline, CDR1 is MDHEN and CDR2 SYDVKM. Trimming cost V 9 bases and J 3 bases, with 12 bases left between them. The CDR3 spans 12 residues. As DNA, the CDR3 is TGTGCCAGTTGGCCCCAAGTCTACGAGCAGTACTTC. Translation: CASWPQVYEQYF. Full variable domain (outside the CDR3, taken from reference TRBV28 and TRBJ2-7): DVKVTQSSRYLVKRTGEKVFLECVQDMDHENMFWYRQDPGLGLRLIYFSYDVKMKEKGDIPEGYSVSREKKERFSLILESASTNQTSMYLCASWPQVYEQYFGPGTRLTVT.

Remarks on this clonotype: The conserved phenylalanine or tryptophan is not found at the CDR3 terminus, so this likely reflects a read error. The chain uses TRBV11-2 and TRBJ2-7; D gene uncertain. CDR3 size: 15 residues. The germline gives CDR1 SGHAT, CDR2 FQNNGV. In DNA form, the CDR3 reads TGTGCCAGGAGCTTATCTCCGAGTCCCTCTTACGAGCAGTACTTA. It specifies CARSLSPSPSYEQYL.

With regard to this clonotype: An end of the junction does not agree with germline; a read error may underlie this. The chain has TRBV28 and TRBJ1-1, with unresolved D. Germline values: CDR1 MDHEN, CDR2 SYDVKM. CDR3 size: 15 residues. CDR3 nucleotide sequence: TGTGCCTGCAGTTTATCCTGGGCAGTGGCAACTGAAGCTTTCTTT. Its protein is CACSLSWAVATEAFF.

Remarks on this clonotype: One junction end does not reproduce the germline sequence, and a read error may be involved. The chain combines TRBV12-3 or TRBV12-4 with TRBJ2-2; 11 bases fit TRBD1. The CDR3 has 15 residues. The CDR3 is CDSSGQGAVTGELFF. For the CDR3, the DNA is TGTGACAGCAGTGGACAGGGGGCTGTGACCGGGGAGTTGTTTTTT.

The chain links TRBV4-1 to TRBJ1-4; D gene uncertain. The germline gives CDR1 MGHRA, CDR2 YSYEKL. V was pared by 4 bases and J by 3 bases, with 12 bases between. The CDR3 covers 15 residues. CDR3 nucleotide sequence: TGCGCCAGCAGCCTCAGCATAGCAGCTAATGAAAAACTGTTTTTT. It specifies CASSLSIAANEKLFF.

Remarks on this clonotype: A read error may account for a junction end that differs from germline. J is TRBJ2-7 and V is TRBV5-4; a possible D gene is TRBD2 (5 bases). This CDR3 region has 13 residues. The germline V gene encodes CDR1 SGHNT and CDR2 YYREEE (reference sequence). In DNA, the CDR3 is TGTGCCAGCAGCTTGGCCCGTGGAGGCGAGGAGTACTTC. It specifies CASSLARGGEEYF.